The 25 T cell receptor beta chains given below trace back to one sample, sequenced in a study of control samples from healthy donors and cancer patients. Profiling relied on immunoSEQ multiplex PCR, and the TCRdb table lists in-frame clones only, not all of them. This sample yields about 100,000 clones, of which about nine tenths are seen a single time; approximately 3% belongs to the top ten. Material: blood. All receptors derive from a human donor in good health. The donor label of this sample is uncertain.

This sequence joins TRBV9 and TRBJ1-1; 9 positions agree with TRBD1. The CDR3 consists of 17 residues. Germline V lookup: CDR1 SGDLS, CDR2 YYNGEE. Losses at the gene ends were 5 bases for V and 5 bases for J; bases not matched to a gene: 16. CDR3 coding DNA: TGTGCCAGCAGTTTACAGGGGGCGACCCCGGGTGGGACTGAAGCTTTCTTT. Its translation: CASSLQGATPGGTEAFF. The entire variable domain, with the rest obtained from reference TRBV9 and TRBJ1-1, is as follows: DSGVTQTPKHLITATGQRVTLRCSPRSGDLSVYWYQQSLDQGLQFLIQYYNGEERAKGNILERFSAQQFPDLHSELNLSSLELGDSALYFCASSLQGATPGGTEAFFGQGTRLTVV.

The gene calls are TRBV28 and TRBJ1-4, with D possibly being TRBD1 (5 bases). Germline CDR1 and CDR2: MDHEN and SYDVKM. V dropped 7 bases and J dropped 6 bases, with 18 bases sitting between them. The CDR3 extends over 15 amino acids. CDR3 DNA: TGTGCCAGCAACCCTTCAGACAGACACGATGAAAAACTGTTTTTT. It encodes CASNPSDRHDEKLFF.

V usage is TRBV10-3 and J usage is TRBJ2-5; D gene uncertain. Germline V CDR1 and CDR2: ENHRY, SYGVKD. Trimming stripped 8 bases from V and 3 bases from J, with 10 bases between. The CDR3 runs 12 residues. The CDR3 loop reads CAIGVTEETQYF. CDR3 nucleotide sequence: TGTGCCATCGGGGTAACAGAAGAGACCCAGTACTTC.

The chain recombines TRBV30 with TRBJ1-5, with D possibly TRBD1 on 5 matching bases. Germline CDR1 reads GTSNPN; CDR2 reads SVGIG (reference sequence). The V end was cut by 1 base, the J end by 3 bases, with 13 bases between. The CDR3 runs 15 residues. CDR3 DNA sequence: TGTGCCTGGAGTGAGTCGGGACTGCTCAATCAGCCCCAGCATTTT. Residues: CAWSESGLLNQPQHF.

The chain has TRBV5-8 and TRBJ2-7, with a possible D match to TRBD1 (6 bases). This CDR3 has 13 residues. Trimming took off 4 bases at V and 3 bases at J, with 11 bases between the two ends. Per the germline V gene, CDR1 is SGHTS and CDR2 is YDEGEE. The CDR3 sequence: CASSHDRSYEQYF. CDR3 DNA sequence: TGTGCCAGCAGCCACGACAGGAGCTACGAGCAGTACTTC.

The chain recombines TRBV12-3 or TRBV12-4 with TRBJ1-2; D is uncertain. V was trimmed by 3 bases and J by 4 bases, leaving 9 bases between them. This CDR3 comprises 13 residues. CDR3 protein: CASSFSGIYGYTF. The CDR3 DNA reads as TGTGCCAGCAGTTTTTCGGGAATCTATGGCTACACCTTC.

On this clone itself: At the DNA level, this CDR3 is encoded by other sequences in the same sample as well. CDR3 residues: CASSQGANSNQPQHF. CDR3 DNA: TGTGCCAGCAGCCAAGGTGCGAATAGCAATCAGCCCCAGCATTTT. The chain has TRBV3-1 (or the pseudogene TRBV3-2) and TRBJ1-5; D uncertain. The CDR3 covers 15 residues. Per the germline V gene, CDR1 is LGHDT and CDR2 is YNNKEL (reference sequence). V dropped 1 base and J dropped 0 bases, with 7 bases sitting between them.

The chain couples TRBV3-1 (or the pseudogene TRBV3-2) to TRBJ1-2, with 8 bases lining up with TRBD1. There are 14 residues in the CDR3. J gave up 3 bases and V 5 bases, and 5 bases lay outside the gene matches. Germline CDR1 reads LGHDT; CDR2 reads YNNKEL (reference sequence). The chain's CDR3 is CASSYNRGDYGYTF. The CDR3 region has the DNA TGTGCCAGCAGCTATAACAGGGGGGACTATGGCTACACCTTC.

The chain joins TRBV10-1 to TRBJ1-1, with D perhaps matching TRBD1 (6 bases). CDR3 size: 14 residues. Trimming removed 4 bases at V and 2 bases at J, with 11 bases between. Germline values: CDR1 WNHNN, CDR2 SYGVQD (reference sequence). The CDR3 here is CASSVGTSNTEAFF. CDR3 sequence (DNA): TGCGCCAGCAGTGTGGGGACATCTAACACTGAAGCTTTCTTT.

The J gene is TRBJ1-4, the V gene TRBV7-9; the D is unclear. Germline loops: CDR1 SEHNR, CDR2 FQNEAQ (reference sequence). This CDR3 is built from 14 residues. The ends were cut back, 3 bases at V and 5 bases at J, with 10 bases in the middle. CDR3 coding DNA: TGTGCCAGCAGCTTGCAAGGGTTGAATGAAAAACTGTTTTTT. Its translation is CASSLQGLNEKLFF. Together with reference TRBV7-9 and TRBJ1-4, the CDR3 gives the full variable domain: DTGVSQNPRHKITKRGQNVTFRCDPISEHNRLYWYRQTLGQGPEFLTYFQNEAQLEKSRLLSDRFSAERPKGSFSTLEIQRTEQGDSAMYLCASSLQGLNEKLFFGSGTQLSVL.

This clone was recorded once. The chain links TRBV7-3 to TRBJ2-5; 9 bases are shared with TRBD1. The CDR3 is made up of 17 amino acids. Germline CDR1 and CDR2: SGHTA and FQGTGA. Trimming took 0 bases from V and 0 from J; bases not matched to a gene: 5. The CDR3 sequence is CASSLTFTGGHQETQYF. The CDR3 coding sequence is TGTGCCAGCAGCTTAACTTTCACAGGGGGCCACCAAGAGACCCAGTACTTC.

CDR3: CASSDYNRGREETQYF. In DNA form, the CDR3 reads TGTGCCAGCAGCGATTACAACAGGGGGAGGGAAGAGACCCAGTACTTC. The chain uses TRBV7-9 and TRBJ2-5, with a tentative D call TRBD1 (8 bases). Germline CDR1 SEHNR, CDR2 FQNEAQ (reference sequence). Between the trimmed V and J ends, which lost 5 bases and 3 bases, there was a span of 19 bases. The CDR3 runs 16 residues.

The table lists this clone with a count of one. The chain links TRBV9 to TRBJ2-5; D gene uncertain. Trimming left V 2 bases short and J 1 base short, with 9 bases between. This CDR3 spans 14 amino acids. Germline V lookup: CDR1 SGDLS, CDR2 YYNGEE. CDR3 sequence (DNA): TGTGCCAGCAGCGTCCATGGGATCCAAGAGACCCAGTACTTC. Its protein is CASSVHGIQETQYF. The full variable domain, completed using reference TRBV9 and TRBJ2-5, is DSGVTQTPKHLITATGQRVTLRCSPRSGDLSVYWYQQSLDQGLQFLIQYYNGEERAKGNILERFSAQQFPDLHSELNLSSLELGDSALYFCASSVHGIQETQYFGPGTRLLVL.

The chain recombines TRBV19 with TRBJ2-2, with D hard to call. The CDR3 length is 14 residues. Germline lookup yields CDR1 LNHDA and CDR2 SQIVND (reference sequence). V lost 5 bases, J lost 1 base, and 8 bases lay in between. The CDR3 sequence is CASSPRRNTGELFF. The DNA for the CDR3 is TGTGCCAGTAGTCCCCGACGGAACACCGGGGAGCTGTTTTTT.

The chain recombines TRBV14 with TRBJ2-5; 7 positions agree with TRBD2. The J segment lost 5 bases and the V segment lost 5 bases, leaving 5 bases of the junction unmatched. This CDR3 is 13 amino acids long. Germline V gene sequence: CDR1 SGHDN, CDR2 FVKESK. Written as DNA, the CDR3 is TGTGCCAGCAGCTCGCGGGGGTGGGAGACCCAGTACTTC. Its translation is CASSSRGWETQYF.

The chain uses TRBV12-2 and TRBJ2-7; the table calls TRBD1, which could not be checked here. TRBV12-2 is shown as a pseudogene. CDR3 size: 16 residues. CDR3: CASRVSDGGEAYEQYF. For the CDR3, the DNA is TGTGCAAGTCGCGTCTCGGATGGGGGCGAAGCCTACGAGCAGTACTTC.

The chain couples TRBV19 to TRBJ2-7, with D perhaps assigned TRBD1 or TRBD2 (6 bases each). The V gene's germline CDR1 is LNHDA and CDR2 SQIVND (reference sequence). The CDR3 extends over 15 amino acids. Trimming shortened V by 3 bases and J by 0 bases, and 12 bases separated the two germline ends. CDR3 nucleotides: TGTGCCAGTAGTATCACAGGGAGGAGCTCCTACGAGCAGTACTTC. This translates into CASSITGRSSYEQYF.

To note about this clone: An end of the junction differs from the germline gene, which may be a read error. In nucleotides, the CDR3 is TGCCCACAGGTCCCTTTCCCCTATGGCTACACCTTC. Its protein is CPQVPFPYGYTF. The chain couples TRBV25-1 to TRBJ1-2, with D perhaps TRBD1 (5 bases). Looked up from germline, CDR1 is MGHDK and CDR2 is SYGVNS. This CDR3 comprises 12 residues.

The V and J genes are TRBV7-2 and TRBJ1-1, with 7 bases aligning to TRBD1. From germline, CDR1 is SGHTA and CDR2 FQGNSA. J was trimmed by 1 base and V by 3 bases; bases with no gene match: 8. The CDR3 has 16 amino acids. The CDR3, as DNA: TGTGCCAGCAGCTTGGCTGGGACAGTCAGGAACACTGAAGCTTTCTTT. Translation: CASSLAGTVRNTEAFF.

The chain combines TRBV3-1 (or the pseudogene TRBV3-2) with TRBJ2-5; TRBD2 matches at 14 bases. V lost 4 bases and J lost 1; bases outside the gene matches: 2. This CDR3 is 16 amino acids long. Germline V CDR1 and CDR2: LGHDT, YNNKEL (reference sequence). The CDR3 bases are TGTGCCAGCAGCCTCGGGACTAGCGGGGGCCAAGAGACCCAGTACTTC. It encodes CASSLGTSGGQETQYF.

The J gene is TRBJ1-2, the V gene TRBV13; D not resolved. Germline CDR1 reads PRHDT; CDR2 reads FYEKMQ (reference sequence). This CDR3 is 12 amino acids long. Trimming stripped 0 bases from V and 7 bases from J, with 6 bases between. The CDR3 sequence is CASSLGRVGYTF. In DNA, the CDR3 is TGTGCCAGCAGCTTAGGGAGGGTTGGCTACACCTTC.

The V call is TRBV19, the J call TRBJ1-5; 12 bases map to TRBD1. The CDR3 is 18 amino acids. Trimming took 5 bases from V and 6 from J; bases not matched to a gene: 14. Looked up from germline, CDR1 is LNHDA and CDR2 is SQIVND (reference sequence). The chain's CDR3 is CASSATSGQGAFGQPQHF. CDR3 DNA: TGTGCCAGTAGTGCAACCTCGGGACAGGGGGCTTTTGGTCAGCCCCAGCATTTT.

This clone was seen ten or more times. This chain joins TRBV19 and TRBJ1-4, with TRBD1 matching over 8 bases. The germline CDR1 and CDR2 sequences are LNHDA and SQIVND (reference sequence). V lost 4 bases, J lost 8 bases, and 24 bases stayed unmatched. There are 20 residues in the CDR3. CDR3 region: CASSNFLSQGGLRQREKLFF. The DNA of the CDR3 is TGTGCCAGTAGTAACTTTCTGTCACAGGGGGGCTTGAGACAACGGGAAAAACTGTTTTTT.

The V gene is TRBV9, the J gene TRBJ1-3; D remains ambiguous. Germline V gene lookup returns CDR1 SGDLS and CDR2 YYNGEE. The CDR3 runs to 15 residues. The ends were cut back, 0 bases at V and 4 bases at J, with 11 bases in the middle. The chain's CDR3 is CASSVDSSTGNTIYF. CDR3 in DNA: TGTGCCAGCAGCGTAGACAGTAGCACCGGAAACACCATATATTTT.

The rearrangement links TRBV19 to TRBJ2-1, with 7 bases aligning to TRBD2. The V and J ends lost 7 bases and 0 bases, in that order; junction bases with no gene match: 6. Germline-derived CDR1 and CDR2 are LNHDA and SQIVND (reference sequence). This CDR3 is built from 15 residues. As DNA, the CDR3 is TGTGCCAGTAATGGGCGGGGGAGCTCCTACAATGAGCAGTTCTTC. Residues: CASNGRGSSYNEQFF.